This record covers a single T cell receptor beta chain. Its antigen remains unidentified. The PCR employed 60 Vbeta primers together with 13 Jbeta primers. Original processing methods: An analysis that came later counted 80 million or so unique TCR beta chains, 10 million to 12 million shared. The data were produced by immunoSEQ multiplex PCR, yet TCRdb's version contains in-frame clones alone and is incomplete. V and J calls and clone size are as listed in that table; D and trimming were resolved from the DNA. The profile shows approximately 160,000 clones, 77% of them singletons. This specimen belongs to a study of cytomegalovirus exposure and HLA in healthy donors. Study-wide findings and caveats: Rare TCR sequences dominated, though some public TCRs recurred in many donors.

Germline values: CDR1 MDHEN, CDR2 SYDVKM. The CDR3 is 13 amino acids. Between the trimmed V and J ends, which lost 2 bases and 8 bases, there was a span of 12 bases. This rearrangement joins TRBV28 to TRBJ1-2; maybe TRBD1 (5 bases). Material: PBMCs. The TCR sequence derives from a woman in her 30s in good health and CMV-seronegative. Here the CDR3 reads CASSLAGRGGYTF. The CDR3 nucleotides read TGTGCCAGCAGTTTAGCAGGGCGAGGAGGCTACACCTTC.